The 23 T cell receptor beta chains below come from one sample, sequenced in a study of OX40 agonist ivuxolimab in advanced cancers. Assay used: immunoSEQ multiplex PCR; TCRdb lists only in-frame clones, some missing. The data show some 57,000 clones, around 92% seen once. Sample: CD4+ or CD8+ T cells sorted from blood, taken in a trial of the OX40 agonist ivuxolimab. These receptors were collected from an adult with an advanced solid tumor such as melanoma, head and neck, liver or kidney cancer.

The chain is built from TRBV9 and TRBJ2-3; no clear D gene. CDR1 and CDR2 from the germline V gene are SGDLS and YYNGEE. V was pared by 4 bases and J by 2 bases, with 5 bases between. The CDR3 is made up of 12 amino acids. The CDR3 protein is CASSPPTDTQYF. The CDR3 DNA reads TGTGCCAGCAGCCCCCCCACAGATACGCAGTATTTT.

The chain employs TRBV6-1 and TRBJ2-7, with 9 positions matching TRBD1. Germline V gives CDR1 MNHNS, CDR2 SASEGT. V was pared by 3 bases and J by 6 bases, with 6 bases of the junction left unmatched. CDR3 length: 14 residues. The CDR3 loop reads CASSEGQGETEQYV. CDR3 in DNA: TGTGCCAGCAGTGAGGGACAGGGAGAGACCGAGCAGTACGTC.

The J gene is TRBJ2-1, the V gene TRBV6-5; the D is unclear. The germline gives CDR1 MNHEY, CDR2 SVGAGI. The CDR3 length is 15 residues. Deletions cut 2 bases from V and 1 base from J, with 9 bases between. CDR3: CASSYRPWSYNEQFF. The DNA of the CDR3 is TGTGCCAGCAGTTACAGGCCCTGGTCCTACAATGAGCAGTTCTTC.

The chain uses TRBV30 and TRBJ2-1; 13 nucleotides line up with TRBD2. Germline CDR1 and CDR2: GTSNPN and SVGIG (reference sequence). The CDR3 totals 15 residues. The ends lost 0 bases at V and 7 bases at J; junction bases unmatched: 3. CDR3 nucleotide sequence: TGTGCCTGGAGTGTAGGACTAGCGGGAGATAATGAGCAGTTCTTC. Protein product: CAWSVGLAGDNEQFF.

V usage is TRBV28 and J usage is TRBJ1-5, with TRBD1 matching over 9 bases. The CDR3 spans 15 residues. Trimming took 1 base from V and 5 from J; bases not matched to a gene: 3. Germline lookup yields CDR1 MDHEN and CDR2 SYDVKM. The CDR3 sequence: CASSLSGQGYQPQHF. CDR3 DNA sequence: TGTGCCAGCAGTTTATCGGGACAGGGTTATCAGCCCCAGCATTTT.

V is TRBV12-5 and J is TRBJ1-3; D is uncertain. CDR1 is LGHNT and CDR2 is FRNRAP in the germline V gene. V was shortened by 4 bases and J by 0 bases, with 13 bases between the two germline ends. The CDR3 covers 16 residues. The CDR3 loop reads CASGYSLEISGNTIYF. The CDR3 nucleotides are TGTGCTAGTGGTTACAGCCTCGAGATCTCTGGAAACACCATATATTTT.

This clone was seen just once. The V and J genes are TRBV4-3 and TRBJ2-5; the D gene is possibly TRBD2 (6 bases). The CDR3 loop spans 17 amino acids. Trimming took off 4 bases at V and 5 bases at J, with 23 bases between the two ends. The germline V gene has CDR1 LGHNA and CDR2 YSLEER. The CDR3 DNA reads as TGCGCCAGCAGCCGAGAGACCCTAGGAGTCGCGGGGGAGACCCAGTACTTC. This encodes CASSRETLGVAGETQYF.

This clone showed up just a few times. The chain employs TRBV28 and TRBJ1-6, with 7 positions matching TRBD1. Trimming at V came to 4 bases and at J to 7 bases, leaving 13 bases not matched to a gene. Germline V gene sequence: CDR1 MDHEN, CDR2 SYDVKM. The CDR3 runs 17 residues. CDR3: CASSSRLSGTANSPLHF. CDR3 nucleotide sequence: TGTGCCAGCAGTTCAAGACTAAGCGGGACAGCAAATTCACCCCTCCACTTT. The variable domain in full, with the rest retrieved from reference TRBV28 and TRBJ1-6, is DVKVTQSSRYLVKRTGEKVFLECVQDMDHENMFWYRQDPGLGLRLIYFSYDVKMKEKGDIPEGYSVSREKKERFSLILESASTNQTSMYLCASSSRLSGTANSPLHFGNGTRLTVT.

The chain recombines TRBV30 with TRBJ2-6; 7 nucleotides align to TRBD1. After removal of 3 bases from V and 4 bases from J, the junction contained 9 bases not matched to a gene. CDR1 GTSNPN and CDR2 SVGIG come from the germline V gene (reference sequence). There are 16 residues in the CDR3. The CDR3 spells CAWRTGPPFGANVLTF. CDR3 nucleotides: TGTGCCTGGAGGACAGGGCCTCCCTTCGGGGCCAACGTCCTGACTTTC.

This chain joins TRBV4-2 and TRBJ2-3, with 11 bases lining up with TRBD1. The CDR3 spans 19 residues. Germline CDR1 LGHNA, CDR2 YNFKEQ. Germline trimming cut 0 bases from V and 2 bases from J; bases unmatched to any gene: 10. CDR3: CASSQEIWGQGVNTDTQYF. The CDR3, as DNA: TGTGCCAGCAGCCAAGAGATATGGGGACAGGGGGTAAACACAGATACGCAGTATTTT.

Concerning this clone: Different DNA sequences within this sample yield the same CDR3. The chain employs TRBV6-5 and TRBJ1-5; no clear D gene. V gave up 6 bases and J gave up 0 bases, with 6 bases separating them. The CDR3 extends over 13 amino acids. CDR1 is MNHEY and CDR2 is SVGAGI in the germline V gene. CDR3 nucleotides: TGTGCCAGCAGCACCTATAGCAATCAGCCCCAGCATTTT. Protein sequence: CASSTYSNQPQHF.

V and J are TRBV4-3 and TRBJ1-6; D is undetermined. V was shortened by 1 base and J by 8 bases, with 9 bases between the two germline ends. This CDR3 has 14 residues. CDR1 is LGHNA and CDR2 is YSLEER in the germline V gene. The CDR3 DNA sequence: TGCGCCAGCAGCCAAGTTGGGTCCGATTCACCCCTCCACTTT. It specifies CASSQVGSDSPLHF.

V and J are TRBV4-1 and TRBJ1-3, with a possible D match to TRBD1 (5 bases). Germline-derived CDR1 and CDR2 are MGHRA and YSYEKL. This CDR3 region has 15 residues. Trimming stripped 0 bases from V and 2 bases from J, with 8 bases between. This CDR3 reads CASSQDGGTGNTIYF. CDR3 nucleotides: TGCGCCAGCAGCCAAGACGGGGGAACTGGAAACACCATATATTTT.

V is TRBV6-5 and J is TRBJ1-2; 7 nucleotides agree with TRBD1. V trimming: 6 bases; J trimming: 8 bases; junction bases outside the gene matches: 9. The CDR3 consists of 13 residues. Germline V gene sequence: CDR1 MNHEY, CDR2 SVGAGI. The CDR3 sequence: CASSPQGMEGYTF. CDR3 DNA sequence: TGTGCCAGCAGCCCACAGGGGATGGAGGGCTACACCTTC.

This clone was found a few times. The V gene is TRBV5-4, the J gene TRBJ1-2, with TRBD1 matching 7 bases. Germline CDR1 reads SGHNT; CDR2 reads YYREEE (reference sequence). This CDR3 contains 11 residues. The trim removed 4 bases at V and 11 bases at J, leaving 5 bases unmatched. For the CDR3, the DNA is TGTGCCAGCAGCCAGACAGGGTGGTACACCTTC. Residues: CASSQTGWYTF.

This clone was found once. The gene calls are TRBV28 and TRBJ1-1; D is possibly TRBD1 (6 bases). This CDR3 is 16 amino acids long. Germline-derived CDR1 and CDR2 are MDHEN and SYDVKM. V lost 5 bases and J 5 bases, leaving 21 bases between the germline ends. The CDR3 protein is CASSTRDISRDTEAFF. The CDR3 DNA reads as TGTGCCAGCAGTACCCGGGACATCTCCAGGGATACTGAAGCTTTCTTT.

This clone was seen once. The CDR3 region has the DNA TGCGCCAGCAGCCAAGAAATGGCTAGCGATAACCCACTTAATACGCAGTATTTT. This translates into CASSQEMASDNPLNTQYF. This sequence joins TRBV4-3 and TRBJ2-3; possible D gene TRBD2, 6 bases. CDR3 length: 18 amino acids. CDR1 is LGHNA, CDR2 YSLEER, per germline. V lost 0 bases to trimming and J lost 7 bases, with 23 bases between them.

This chain uses TRBV14 with TRBJ2-1, with D perhaps matching TRBD2 (5 bases). V dropped 4 bases and J dropped 4 bases, with 14 bases sitting between them. CDR1 is SGHDN, CDR2 FVKESK, per germline. This CDR3 has 15 amino acids. The CDR3 nucleotides read TGTGCCAGCAGCCCCGTGGCGGGCGATTACAATGAGCAGTTCTTC. Its protein is CASSPVAGDYNEQFF. The whole variable domain, remainder taken from reference TRBV14 and TRBJ2-1, is EAGVTQFPSHSVIEKGQTVTLRCDPISGHDNLYWYRRVMGKEIKFLLHFVKESKQDESGMPNNRFLAERTGGTYSTLKVQPAELEDSGVYFCASSPVAGDYNEQFFGPGTRLTVL.

The CDR3 DNA reads as TGTGCCGGCCAGACAAGGGTCAATCAGCCCCAGCATTTT. It specifies CAGQTRVNQPQHF. The J gene is TRBJ1-5, the V gene TRBV28; D unclear. The CDR3 is 13 amino acids. CDR1 and CDR2 (germline): MDHEN, SYDVKM. Trimming stripped 11 bases from V and 3 bases from J, with 14 bases between.

The J gene is TRBJ1-6, the V gene TRBV28; maybe TRBD1 (6 bases). Germline loops: CDR1 MDHEN, CDR2 SYDVKM. This CDR3 has 14 amino acids. V lost 6 bases and J 11 bases, leaving 17 bases between the germline ends. CDR3 sequence reads: CASSQQGGRTPLHF. In DNA form, the CDR3 reads TGTGCCAGCAGCCAACAGGGTGGCAGGACACCCCTCCACTTT.

This chain connects TRBV5-1 to TRBJ2-3; no definite D call. Germline V CDR1 and CDR2: SGHRS, YFSETQ. CDR3 length: 16 amino acids. Trimming stripped 0 bases from V and 1 base from J, with 12 bases between. The CDR3 bases are TGCGCCAGCAGCTTGGACAGCAACCTGGGCACAGATACGCAGTATTTT. It codes for CASSLDSNLGTDTQYF.

This chain links TRBV28 with TRBJ1-1; a possible D gene is TRBD1 (5 bases). CDR3 length: 18 amino acids. Per the germline V gene, CDR1 is MDHEN and CDR2 is SYDVKM. The V gene lost 4 bases and the J gene lost 0 bases, with 21 bases spanning the gap. In DNA form, the CDR3 reads TGTGCCAGCAGTTGGTTGGGAAGGGACGCGTGGCTGAACACTGAAGCTTTCTTT. Residues: CASSWLGRDAWLNTEAFF.

J is TRBJ1-5 and V is TRBV4-1, with D possibly being TRBD1 (5 bases). Germline CDR1 reads MGHRA; CDR2 reads YSYEKL. CDR3 size: 16 residues. V was trimmed by 4 bases and J by 5 bases, leaving 18 bases between them. CDR3 residues: CASSPRAGTQYQPQHF. In DNA form, the CDR3 reads TGCGCCAGCAGCCCACGGGCGGGGACGCAATATCAGCCCCAGCATTTT.